Below, 10 T cell receptor beta chains from the same sample are listed, as sequenced in a study of blood T cell repertoires in COVID-19. The repertoire was sequenced with immunoSEQ multiplex PCR; TCRdb's copy has only in-frame clones and lacks some. The sample includes around 58,000 clones, roughly 88% of them seen just once. Material for sequencing was peripheral blood. The receptor set was obtained from a woman aged 60-70 years with COVID-19, enrolled during active disease.

This chain joins TRBV2 and TRBJ2-1; tentative D call: TRBD2 (5 bases). CDR1 SNHLY and CDR2 FYNNEI come from the germline V gene. Trimming shortened V by 6 bases and J by 0 bases, and 12 bases separated the two germline ends. This CDR3 spans 15 amino acids. The CDR3 loop is CASSAQLDSYNEQFF. CDR3 in DNA: TGTGCCAGCAGCGCGCAACTAGACTCCTACAATGAGCAGTTCTTC.

The chain carries TRBV19 and TRBJ1-2; 9 bases line up with TRBD1. Germline CDR1 reads LNHDA; CDR2 reads SQIVND (reference sequence). The J segment lost 2 bases and the V segment lost 4 bases, leaving 5 bases of the junction unmatched. CDR3 length: 15 amino acids. The CDR3 reads CASSTPGQGNYGYTF. The CDR3 DNA follows: TGTGCCAGTAGTACTCCGGGACAGGGCAACTATGGCTACACCTTC. The whole variable domain, filled in from reference TRBV19 and TRBJ1-2, reads DGGITQSPKYLFRKEGQNVTLSCEQNLNHDAMYWYRQDPGQGLRLIYYSQIVNDFQKGDIAEGYSVSREKKESFPLTVTSAQKNPTAFYLCASSTPGQGNYGYTFGSGTRLTVV.

The chain links TRBV6-6 to TRBJ2-7, with unresolved D. The V end lost 5 bases, the J end lost 3 bases, and 17 bases lay between the germline ends. CDR3 size: 15 residues. The germline CDR1 and CDR2 sequences are MNHNY and SVGAGI (reference sequence). The CDR3 reads CASSRITEARYEQYF. The CDR3 nucleotides are TGTGCCAGCAGTCGCATCACTGAAGCACGCTACGAGCAGTACTTC.

The rearrangement joins TRBV6-2 or TRBV6-3 to TRBJ2-1, with 7 bases matching TRBD2. The CDR3 covers 18 residues. Germline-derived CDR1 and CDR2 are MNHEY and SVGEGT. V lost 2 bases and J lost 0; bases outside the gene matches: 10. CDR3 coding DNA: TGTGCCAGCAGTTACGAGGCGCTAGCGGTTACCTCCTACAATGAGCAGTTCTTC. Translating it yields CASSYEALAVTSYNEQFF.

The chain is built from TRBV19 and TRBJ2-3; 8 bases line up with TRBD2. The CDR3 contains 16 residues. The germline gives CDR1 LNHDA, CDR2 SQIVND (reference sequence). With V trimmed by 4 bases and J by 4 bases, 10 bases remained unmatched. CDR3 sequence: CASSRIGSGGADTQYF. The CDR3 bases are TGTGCCAGTAGTAGAATTGGTTCGGGAGGGGCAGATACGCAGTATTTT.

J is TRBJ2-1 and V is TRBV18; 9 bases match TRBD2. The V gene's germline CDR1 is KGHSH and CDR2 LQKENI. The CDR3 spans 17 residues. J lost 3 bases, V lost 6 bases, and 12 bases had no gene match. The DNA of the CDR3 is TGTGCCAGCTCCCCTAGGGAACTAGCGGGCAACTACAATGAGCAGTTCTTC. It is translated as CASSPRELAGNYNEQFF.

The chain joins TRBV6-2 or TRBV6-3 to TRBJ1-6, with D possibly TRBD1 on 6 matching bases. The CDR3 extends over 12 amino acids. The germline V gene encodes CDR1 MNHEY and CDR2 SVGEGT. The V and J ends lost 6 bases and 8 bases respectively, with 8 bases between them. CDR3 coding DNA: TGTGCCAGCAGCCACAGGGATTCACCCCTCCACTTT. Encoded protein: CASSHRDSPLHF.

The V gene is TRBV11-3, the J gene TRBJ1-4, with D maybe TRBD1 (5 bases). V lost 5 bases, J lost 6 bases, and 16 bases lay in between. Germline V CDR1 and CDR2: SGHNT, YENEEA. The CDR3 loop spans 15 amino acids. As DNA, the CDR3 is TGTGCCAGCAGCCCCGATGGAGGGGCGGATGAAAAACTGTTTTTT. Translation gives CASSPDGGADEKLFF. The full variable domain, in which reference TRBV11-3 and TRBJ1-4 provide the parts outside the CDR3, is EAGVVQSPRYKIIEKKQPVAFWCNPISGHNTLYWYLQNLGQGPELLIRYENEEAVDDSQLPKDRFSAERLKGVDSTLKIQPAELGDSAVYLCASSPDGGADEKLFFGSGTQLSVL.

This clone came up once. In nucleotides, the CDR3 is TGTGCCTGGGGAGGACAGAAAGCTTTCTTT. Protein sequence: CAWGGQKAFF. The V gene is TRBV30, the J gene TRBJ1-1; the D gene is possibly TRBD1 (6 bases). Per germline, CDR1 GTSNPN and CDR2 SVGIG (reference sequence). The CDR3 is 10 amino acids. V was cut by 5 bases and J by 9 bases, with 10 bases left in between.

V gene TRBV6-1 combines with J gene TRBJ1-6; TRBD1 matches at 7 bases. With V trimmed by 3 bases and J by 9 bases, 8 bases remained unmatched. The length of the CDR3 is 15 residues. The germline V gene encodes CDR1 MNHNS and CDR2 SASEGT. The CDR3 DNA follows: TGTGCCAGCAGTGACCGACAGGGTCCTTCTTCACCCCTCCACTTT. Its translation is CASSDRQGPSSPLHF.